This T cell receptor (beta chain) comes out of a study of T-cell memory formation after mild COVID-19. The table lists this clonotype with many counts. Germline V CDR1 and CDR2: MNHEY, SMNVEV (reference sequence). V was pared by 1 base and J by 5 bases, with 7 bases of the junction left unmatched. This CDR3 contains 16 residues. TCRdb re-analysed the 5' RACE reads in MiXCR, keeping a single row per CDR3 protein. The sample carries around 510,000 distinct CDR3 sequences, less than 25% recorded once. The chain links TRBV27 to TRBJ2-5, with 10 positions matching TRBD2. This TCR came from an adult woman who had mild COVID-19 (a few samples of this study predate the infection). Cell type and time point are not known. The sequencing input was PBMCs or a T cell subset sorted from them (not recorded which). The CDR3 bases are TGTGCCAGCAGTTTATTGTCTAGCGGGAGTGGGGAGACCCAGTACTTC. The encoded protein is CASSLLSSGSGETQYF.